Described below is a single TCR beta chain sequence and its context. No cognate antigen has been identified for it. No qualities accompany the bases; no much larger clone lies one base away. This sample was included in a study of T cell changes during pregnancy in multiple sclerosis (dated by TCRdb to the late 2010s). For the study in its entirety: The study examined how the T cell repertoire changed over the course of pregnancy in women with multiple sclerosis.

Preparation of the library involved the immunoSEQ multiplex PCR assay. The clones in this table, taken by TCRdb from immuneACCESS, are in-frame only. Not every clone is retained; where verified, under half of the shortfall comes from an unresolved V gene, and the cause of the rest is unknown. This sample has roughly 71,000 clones in its table, and about 93% of those were observed once. 1.5% to 2% of the sample is held by the ten biggest clonotypes. The germline V gene gives CDR1 as SGHRS and CDR2 as YFSETQ. V is pruned by 0 bases and J by 4 bases, leaving 5 bases of the junction without a gene match. The CDR3 runs 17 residues from the cysteine to the phenylalanine. Only the CDR3 DNA stays, 51 bases, in frame from base 1.

This clonotype originated in a female donor in good health, enrolled as a control in a pregnancy study. The sequence links TRBV5-1 to TRBJ2-3; 13 central bases correspond to TRBD2. Sequencing used peripheral blood, obtained in the first trimester of pregnancy. The nucleotides are TGCGCCAGCAGCTTGGAAGGACTAGCGGGAGTCGCAGATACGCAGTATTTT. Its protein reads: CASSLEGLAGVADTQYF.